Below, one TCR beta chain is given with its context. Per the original data handling: Estimated nucleated cell counts came from reference gene primer amplification. Sequencing used immunoSEQ multiplex PCR; TCRdb keeps in-frame clones, though not all of them. V, J and clone size derive from that table, while D and trimming were established from the DNA sequence. Among about 140,000 clones listed, 90% were seen once. This sample is drawn from a study of blood T cell repertoires in COVID-19. Study-wide background: Samples representing acute and convalescent COVID-19 were sourced from the United States, Italy and Spain. Nucleic acid was either cDNA or gDNA, and it came from T cells, B-cell-depleted T cells, or PBMCs.

The ends were cut back, 4 bases at V and 4 bases at J, with 13 bases in the middle. CDR3 size: 14 residues. The germline V gene encodes CDR1 KGHSH and CDR2 LQKENI. The V and J genes are TRBV18 and TRBJ2-5, with D tentatively TRBD1 (6 bases). The sample was peripheral blood. The TCR was taken from a woman of 80 years or more with acute or convalescent COVID-19. DNA for the CDR3: TGTGCCAGCTCACGAGGCTGGGGGCGAGAGACCCAGTACTTC. Amino acid sequence: CASSRGWGRETQYF.